Listed here are 3 T cell receptor beta chains from one sample, sequenced in a study of vaccination effects on CD4 cells after COVID-19. This table comes from immunoSEQ multiplex PCR, and its TCRdb copy is limited to in-frame clones, with some not included. The sample gives roughly 45,000 clones, 60% to 75% of which show up once; 25% to 40% is in the top ten. Which antigens these TCRs recognize remains unknown. Before sequencing, viral peptide pools were used by the ViraFEST assay to expand antigen-specific CD4+ T cells. Subsequent to less than twelve days of culture, CD4+ T cells were isolated. Infection dated between March and December 2020, before the Alpha, Beta and Delta variants reached the United States. This sample comprised CD4+ T cells from PBMCs cultured with a peptide pool, obtained before COVID-19 vaccination. The receptors here all came from a human donor who had a prior SARS-CoV-2 infection.

V is TRBV5-1 and J is TRBJ1-1, with D uncertain. The length of the CDR3 is 15 residues. Between the trimmed V and J ends, which lost 4 bases and 3 bases, there was a span of 16 bases. Germline V CDR1 and CDR2: SGHRS, YFSETQ. CDR3 sequence reads: CASSRTGNRDTEAFF. CDR3 sequence (DNA): TGCGCCAGCAGCCGAACCGGAAACCGGGACACTGAAGCTTTCTTT.

Only one count was recorded for this clone. The rearrangement uses TRBV6-6 and TRBJ1-6; TRBD1 might be the D (6 bases). The CDR3 is 14 residues long. Trimming cost V 6 bases and J 7 bases, with 13 bases left between them. Germline CDR1 is MNHNY and CDR2 is SVGAGI (reference sequence). The CDR3 here is CASRNRVWNSPLHF. The CDR3, as DNA: TGTGCCAGCAGAAACAGGGTTTGGAATTCACCCCTCCACTTT.

CDR3 coding DNA: TGTGCCAGCAGCGCCACAGGGGCGCTCGGCTATGGCTACACCTTC. Its translation is CASSATGALGYGYTF. The J gene is TRBJ1-2, the V gene TRBV9; TRBD1 matches at 7 bases. V shed 3 bases, J shed 4 bases, and the junction held 9 bases outside the gene matches. CDR3 length equals 15 residues. CDR1 is SGDLS, CDR2 YYNGEE, per germline.